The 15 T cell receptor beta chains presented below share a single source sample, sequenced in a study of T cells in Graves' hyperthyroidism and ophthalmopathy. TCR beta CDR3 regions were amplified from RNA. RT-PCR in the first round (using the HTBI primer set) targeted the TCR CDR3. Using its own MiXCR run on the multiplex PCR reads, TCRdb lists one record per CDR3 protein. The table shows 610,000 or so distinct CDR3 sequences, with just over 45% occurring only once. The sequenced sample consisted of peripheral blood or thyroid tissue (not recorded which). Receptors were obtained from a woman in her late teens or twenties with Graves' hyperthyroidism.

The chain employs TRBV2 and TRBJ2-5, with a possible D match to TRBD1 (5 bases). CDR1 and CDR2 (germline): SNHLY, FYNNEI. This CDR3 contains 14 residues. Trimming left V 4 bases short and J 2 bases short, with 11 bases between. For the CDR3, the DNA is TGTGCCAGCAGTGGTTTTTCAGGGCAAGAGACCCAGTACTTC. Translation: CASSGFSGQETQYF.

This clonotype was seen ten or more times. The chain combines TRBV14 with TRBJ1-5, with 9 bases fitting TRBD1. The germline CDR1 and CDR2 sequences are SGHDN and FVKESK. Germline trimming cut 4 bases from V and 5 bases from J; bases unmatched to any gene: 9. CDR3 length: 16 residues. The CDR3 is CASSLPRDRAHQPQHF. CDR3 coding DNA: TGTGCCAGCAGCCTTCCCCGGGACAGGGCCCATCAGCCCCAGCATTTT.

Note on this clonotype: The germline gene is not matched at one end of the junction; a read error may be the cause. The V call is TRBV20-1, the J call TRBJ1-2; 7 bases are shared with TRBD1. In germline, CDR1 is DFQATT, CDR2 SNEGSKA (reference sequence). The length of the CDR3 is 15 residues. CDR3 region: CSASLHRGNVYGYAF. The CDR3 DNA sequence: TGCAGTGCTAGCCTCCACAGGGGAAATGTATATGGCTACGCCTTC.

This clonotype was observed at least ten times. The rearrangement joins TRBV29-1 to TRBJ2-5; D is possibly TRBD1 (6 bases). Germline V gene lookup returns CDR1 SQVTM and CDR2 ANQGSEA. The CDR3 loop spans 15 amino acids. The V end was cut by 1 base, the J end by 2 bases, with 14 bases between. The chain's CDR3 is CSVEVGAEEQETQYF. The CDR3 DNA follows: TGCAGCGTTGAAGTGGGGGCGGAGGAACAAGAGACCCAGTACTTC.

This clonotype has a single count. In DNA, the CDR3 is TGTGCCAGCTCACCTCAGACAGGGGGCGACTCTGAAGCTTTCTTT. Encoded protein: CASSPQTGGDSEAFF. This sequence joins TRBV6-2 or TRBV6-3 and TRBJ1-1, with TRBD1 matching over 10 bases. The CDR3 consists of 15 residues. Germline CDR1 MNHEY, CDR2 SVGEGT. The V and J ends lost 8 bases and 6 bases, in that order; junction bases with no gene match: 12.

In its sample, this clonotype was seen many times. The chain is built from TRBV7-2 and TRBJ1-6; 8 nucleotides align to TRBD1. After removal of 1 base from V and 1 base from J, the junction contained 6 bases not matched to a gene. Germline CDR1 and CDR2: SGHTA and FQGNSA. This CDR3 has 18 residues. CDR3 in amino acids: CASSLGSRGQSYNSPLHF. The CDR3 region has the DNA TGTGCCAGCAGCTTAGGAAGCAGGGGGCAGTCCTATAATTCACCCCTCCACTTT.

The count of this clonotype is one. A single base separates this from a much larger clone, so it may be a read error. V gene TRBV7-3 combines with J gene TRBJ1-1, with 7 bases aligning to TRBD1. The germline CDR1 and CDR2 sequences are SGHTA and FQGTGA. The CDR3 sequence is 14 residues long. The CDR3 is CVSSPWTGPRRAFF. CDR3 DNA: TGTGTCAGCAGCCCTTGGACAGGACCTCGTAGGGCTTTCTTT.

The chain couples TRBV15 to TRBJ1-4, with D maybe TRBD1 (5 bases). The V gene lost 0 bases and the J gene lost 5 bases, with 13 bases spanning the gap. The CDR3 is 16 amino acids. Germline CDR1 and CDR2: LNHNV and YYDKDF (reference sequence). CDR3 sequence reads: CATSRELAGPNEKLFF. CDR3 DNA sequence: TGTGCCACCAGCAGAGAACTAGCGGGGCCCAATGAAAAACTGTTTTTT. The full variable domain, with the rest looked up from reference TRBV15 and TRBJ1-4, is DAMVIQNPRYQVTQFGKPVTLSCSQTLNHNVMYWYQQKSSQAPKLLFHYYDKDFNNEADTPDNFQSRRPNTSFCFLDIRSPGLGDTAMYLCATSRELAGPNEKLFFGSGTQLSVL.

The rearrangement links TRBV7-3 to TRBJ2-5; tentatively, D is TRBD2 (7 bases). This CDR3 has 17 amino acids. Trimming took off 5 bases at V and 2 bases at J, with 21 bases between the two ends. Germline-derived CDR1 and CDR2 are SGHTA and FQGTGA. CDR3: CASSIKGGGRRQETQYF. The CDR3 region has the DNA TGTGCCAGCAGCATTAAAGGGGGGGGACGGCGACAAGAGACCCAGTACTTC.

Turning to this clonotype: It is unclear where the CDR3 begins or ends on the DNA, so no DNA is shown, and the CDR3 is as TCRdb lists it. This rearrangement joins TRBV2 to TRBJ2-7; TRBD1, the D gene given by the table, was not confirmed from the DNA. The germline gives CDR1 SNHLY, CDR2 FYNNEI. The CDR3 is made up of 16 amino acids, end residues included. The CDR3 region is CASTVPAGWSGREQYF.

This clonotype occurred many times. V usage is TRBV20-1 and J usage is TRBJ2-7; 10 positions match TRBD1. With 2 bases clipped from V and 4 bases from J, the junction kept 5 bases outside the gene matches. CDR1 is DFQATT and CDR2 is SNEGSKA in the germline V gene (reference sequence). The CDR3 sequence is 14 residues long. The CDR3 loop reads CSARPGQGMYEQYF. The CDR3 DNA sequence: TGCAGTGCTAGACCGGGACAGGGGATGTACGAGCAGTACTTC.

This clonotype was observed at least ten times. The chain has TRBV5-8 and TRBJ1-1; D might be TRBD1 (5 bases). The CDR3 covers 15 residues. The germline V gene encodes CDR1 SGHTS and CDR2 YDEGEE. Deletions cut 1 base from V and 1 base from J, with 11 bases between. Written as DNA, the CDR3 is TGTGCCAGCAGCTTGAAGACAGCAAAGAACACTGAAGCTTTCTTT. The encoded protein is CASSLKTAKNTEAFF.

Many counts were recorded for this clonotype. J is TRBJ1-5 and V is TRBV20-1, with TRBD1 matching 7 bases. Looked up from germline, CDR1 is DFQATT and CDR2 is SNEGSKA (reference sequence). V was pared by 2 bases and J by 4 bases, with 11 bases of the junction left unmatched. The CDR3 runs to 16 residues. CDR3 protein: CSARYIQTGQNQPQHF. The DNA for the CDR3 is TGCAGTGCTAGATATATCCAGACAGGGCAGAATCAGCCCCAGCATTTT.

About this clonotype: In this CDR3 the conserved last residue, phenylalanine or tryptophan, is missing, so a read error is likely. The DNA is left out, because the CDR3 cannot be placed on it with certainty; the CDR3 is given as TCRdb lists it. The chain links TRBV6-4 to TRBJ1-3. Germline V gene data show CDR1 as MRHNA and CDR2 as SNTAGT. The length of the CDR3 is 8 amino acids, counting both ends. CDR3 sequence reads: CASSDSST.

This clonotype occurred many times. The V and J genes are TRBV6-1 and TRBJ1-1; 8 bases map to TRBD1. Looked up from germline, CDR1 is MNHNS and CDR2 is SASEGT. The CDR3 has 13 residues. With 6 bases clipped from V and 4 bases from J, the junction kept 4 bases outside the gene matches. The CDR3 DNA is TGTGCCAGCAGAGCCGGGACAGGCACTGAAGCTTTCTTT. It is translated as CASRAGTGTEAFF.